Shown below are 4 T cell receptor beta chains from a single sample sequenced in a study of cytomegalovirus exposure and HLA in healthy donors. Both 60 Vbeta primers and 13 Jbeta primers went into the PCR. Repertoires were generated with immunoSEQ multiplex PCR, while TCRdb's copy carries only in-frame clones and drops some. The sample consists of roughly 190,000 clones, over 70% of them appearing once. Sequenced sample: PBMCs. These receptors came from a woman aged 18-30 years in good health and CMV-seronegative.

This chain uses TRBV6-5 with TRBJ1-2; 11 bases fit TRBD1. CDR3 size: 15 residues. V was clipped by 5 bases and J by 9 bases; unmatched bases: 11. Germline V lookup: CDR1 MNHEY, CDR2 SVGAGI. The CDR3 reads CASSSKGQGVKSYTF. The DNA of the CDR3 is TGTGCCAGCAGTAGCAAGGGACAGGGGGTGAAGAGCTACACCTTC.

The rearrangement uses TRBV6-5 and TRBJ2-5; the D gene is possibly TRBD1 (5 bases). Germline values: CDR1 MNHEY, CDR2 SVGAGI. Trimming stripped 7 bases from V and 2 bases from J, with 11 bases between. This CDR3 contains 13 residues. This chain's CDR3 is CASTISGQETQYF. The CDR3 DNA is TGTGCCAGCACCATTTCAGGGCAAGAGACCCAGTACTTC.

This clone was observed a single time. The chain is built from TRBV7-3 and TRBJ1-1, with 7 bases identical to TRBD1. J gave up 6 bases and V 5 bases, and 9 bases lay outside the gene matches. The CDR3 loop spans 14 amino acids. CDR1 SGHTA and CDR2 FQGTGA come from the germline V gene. CDR3 region: CASSLHARGAEAFF. The DNA of the CDR3 is TGTGCCAGCAGCCTCCATGCCAGGGGGGCTGAAGCTTTCTTT.

The chain joins TRBV18 to TRBJ1-6; TRBD1 might be the D (6 bases). V was clipped by 6 bases and J by 7 bases, with 13 bases between them. The CDR3 extends over 14 amino acids. Germline V CDR1 and CDR2: KGHSH, LQKENI. The CDR3 protein is CASSPDSMNSPLHF. The CDR3 nucleotides read TGTGCCAGCTCTCCGGACAGCATGAATTCACCCCTCCACTTT.